One and the same sample provided the 29 T cell receptor beta chains below, sequenced in a study of T cell changes during pregnancy in multiple sclerosis. Data came from immunoSEQ multiplex PCR; TCRdb stores just in-frame clones and leaves some out. Among over 65,000 clones listed, about nine tenths were seen once. The sequences come from peripheral blood, collected in the first trimester of pregnancy. The receptors shown here come from a female donor with multiple sclerosis, enrolled in a pregnancy study.

In its sample, this clone was seen once. V usage is TRBV5-1 and J usage is TRBJ2-7; possible D gene TRBD1, 5 bases. Trimming took off 4 bases at V and 2 bases at J, with 7 bases between the two ends. The CDR3 has 12 amino acids. CDR1 and CDR2 (germline): SGHRS, YFSETQ. The CDR3, as DNA: TGCGCCAGCAGCCCAGGGACCTACGAGCAGTACTTC. Its translation: CASSPGTYEQYF. Full variable domain (outside the CDR3, taken from reference TRBV5-1 and TRBJ2-7): KAGVTQTPRYLIKTRGQQVTLSCSPISGHRSVSWYQQTPGQGLQFLFEYFSETQRNKGNFPGRFSGRQFSNSRSEMNVSTLELGDSALYLCASSPGTYEQYFGPGTRLTVT.

This clone showed up just a few times. The chain uses TRBV5-6 and TRBJ2-5, with D uncertain. The CDR3 runs 14 residues. Per the germline V gene, CDR1 is SGHDT and CDR2 is YYEEEE. With 1 base removed from V and 5 bases from J, the gap between germline ends came to 12 bases. DNA of the CDR3: TGTGCCAGCAGCTTGCGGCTAGTCGGGGAGACCCAGTACTTC. Translation gives CASSLRLVGETQYF. Together with reference TRBV5-6 and TRBJ2-5, the CDR3 gives the full variable domain: DAGVTQSPTHLIKTRGQQVTLRCSPKSGHDTVSWYQQALGQGPQFIFQYYEEEERQRGNFPDRFSGHQFPNYSSELNVNALLLGDSALYLCASSLRLVGETQYFGPGTRLLVL.

V and J are TRBV6-1 and TRBJ1-5; 11 bases map to TRBD1. J was trimmed by 6 bases and V by 3 bases; bases with no gene match: 1. Per germline, CDR1 MNHNS and CDR2 SASEGT. CDR3 size: 14 residues. The CDR3 loop is CASSEGTGGQPQHF. In DNA, the CDR3 is TGTGCCAGCAGTGAGGGGACAGGGGGTCAGCCCCAGCATTTT.

The V call is TRBV28, the J call TRBJ2-7, with 9 bases lining up with TRBD2. In germline, CDR1 is MDHEN, CDR2 SYDVKM. The ends lost 6 bases at V and 2 bases at J; junction bases unmatched: 8. This CDR3 spans 15 amino acids. The DNA of the CDR3 is TGTGCCAGCAGCCATCCTAGCGGGAAAGCCTACGAGCAGTACTTC. This sequence encodes CASSHPSGKAYEQYF.

The chain combines TRBV19 with TRBJ2-6; unclear D gene. The CDR3 length is 16 residues. Germline V lookup: CDR1 LNHDA, CDR2 SQIVND (reference sequence). Trimming removed 1 base from V and 0 bases from J, with 7 bases in between. The CDR3 region is CASSIGPHSGANVLTF. DNA of the CDR3: TGTGCCAGTAGTATAGGGCCTCACTCTGGGGCCAACGTCCTGACTTTC.

The CDR3 region is CASSATEGYTF. The CDR3 DNA sequence: TGTGCCAGCAGCGCCACAGAAGGCTACACCTTC. The J gene is TRBJ1-2, the V gene TRBV7-9; D is unresolved. The CDR3 covers 11 residues. V was clipped by 5 bases and J by 8 bases, with 9 bases between them. CDR1 and CDR2 from the germline V gene are SEHNR and FQNEAQ (reference sequence).

The rearrangement uses TRBV4-1 and TRBJ1-5; D might be TRBD1 (5 bases). Trimming took off 0 bases at V and 2 bases at J, with 11 bases between the two ends. Germline-derived CDR1 and CDR2 are MGHRA and YSYEKL. The CDR3 spans 16 residues. In DNA, the CDR3 is TGCGCCAGCAGCCAAGAGTCGGGGGTACGCAATCAGCCCCAGCATTTT. It translates to CASSQESGVRNQPQHF.

The CDR3 coding sequence is TGTGCCAGCAGCCTACAGGGTTACAATGAGCAGTTCTTC. Encoded protein: CASSLQGYNEQFF. This chain links TRBV7-3 with TRBJ2-1; a weak D match, TRBD1 (6 bases). With 5 bases removed from V and 4 bases from J, the gap between germline ends came to 9 bases. The CDR3 has 13 residues. Germline CDR1 is SGHTA and CDR2 is FQGTGA.

The genes are TRBV7-8 and TRBJ2-3; weak D call: TRBD1 (6 bases). V dropped 5 bases and J dropped 6 bases, with 18 bases sitting between them. CDR1 and CDR2 from the germline V gene are SGHVS and FQNEAQ. This CDR3 contains 15 residues. Here the CDR3 reads CASSPGDALGDTQYF. CDR3 coding DNA: TGTGCCAGCAGCCCAGGGGACGCGCTGGGGGATACGCAGTATTTT.

The genes are TRBV5-1 and TRBJ2-1; TRBD2 aligns across 12 bases. The length of the CDR3 is 15 residues. With V trimmed by 6 bases and J by 8 bases, 9 bases remained unmatched. CDR1 SGHRS and CDR2 YFSETQ come from the germline V gene. The CDR3 here is CASKIQLAGGDEQFF. The CDR3 DNA reads as TGCGCCAGCAAAATTCAACTAGCGGGAGGTGATGAGCAGTTCTTC.

The chain couples TRBV7-3 to TRBJ1-1, with TRBD1 matching 9 bases. Germline CDR1 reads SGHTA; CDR2 reads FQGTGA. There are 13 residues in the CDR3. V was clipped by 6 bases and J by 4 bases; unmatched bases: 3. CDR3 sequence (DNA): TGTGCCAGCAGTTTGACAGGGGGCACTGAAGCTTTCTTT. Translated: CASSLTGGTEAFF.

The rearrangement links TRBV11-1 to TRBJ2-5, with D tentatively TRBD2 (6 bases). The CDR3 has 15 amino acids. The V end was cut by 4 bases, the J end by 5 bases, with 17 bases between. The germline V gene encodes CDR1 SGHAT and CDR2 FQDESV (reference sequence). CDR3 nucleotide sequence: TGTGCCAGCAGCTCCTTTACCCAGGGAGGCGAGACCCAGTACTTC. It codes for CASSSFTQGGETQYF.

The chain has TRBV6-1 and TRBJ2-3; 12 bases match TRBD2. J lost 1 base, V lost 4 bases, and 0 bases had no gene match. From germline, CDR1 is MNHNS and CDR2 SASEGT. CDR3 length: 15 residues. In DNA, the CDR3 is TGTGCCAGCAGTGGACTAGCGGGGGGCACAGATACGCAGTATTTT. This sequence encodes CASSGLAGGTDTQYF.

This chain joins TRBV15 and TRBJ2-3; 9 bases agree with TRBD2. Losses at the gene ends were 1 base for V and 2 bases for J; bases not matched to a gene: 4. CDR1 is LNHNV and CDR2 is YYDKDF in the germline V gene (reference sequence). This CDR3 spans 16 amino acids. The DNA of the CDR3 is TGTGCCACCAGCAGAGGGGCTAGCGGGATCACAGATACGCAGTATTTT. Protein sequence: CATSRGASGITDTQYF.

This clone was observed a single time. The chain links TRBV27 to TRBJ1-1, with TRBD1 identical over 9 bases. Germline trimming cut 3 bases from V and 0 bases from J; bases unmatched to any gene: 8. Germline V gene lookup returns CDR1 MNHEY and CDR2 SMNVEV (reference sequence). The CDR3 is made up of 17 amino acids. CDR3 DNA: TGTGCCAGCAGTTTGGGGGTCGGGACAGGGATGAACACTGAAGCTTTCTTT. Protein sequence: CASSLGVGTGMNTEAFF.

This CDR3 reads CSARVNPLEYF. In DNA, the CDR3 is TGCAGTGCTAGAGTTAACCCACTGGAGTATTTT. The rearrangement uses TRBV20-1 and TRBJ2-3, with no clear D. Germline CDR1 and CDR2: DFQATT and SNEGSKA (reference sequence). V lost 1 base to trimming and J lost 13 bases, with 12 bases between them. This CDR3 has 11 amino acids.

The chain is built from TRBV6-6 and TRBJ2-1; TRBD2 matches at 10 bases. Germline lookup yields CDR1 MNHNY and CDR2 SVGAGI (reference sequence). V gave up 6 bases and J gave up 4 bases; unmatched junction bases: 9. The CDR3 is made up of 16 amino acids. In nucleotides, the CDR3 is TGTGCCAGCAGACCGGGACTAGCGCAAGCTTACAATGAGCAGTTCTTC. Encoded protein: CASRPGLAQAYNEQFF.

The chain has TRBV27 and TRBJ2-7; no clear D gene. Trimming cost V 8 bases and J 6 bases, with 17 bases left between them. Germline V lookup: CDR1 MNHEY, CDR2 SMNVEV (reference sequence). CDR3 size: 13 residues. CDR3 in amino acids: CASHSFTRPEQYF. The CDR3 region has the DNA TGTGCCAGCCACAGTTTTACCCGGCCCGAGCAGTACTTC.

The V and J genes are TRBV9 and TRBJ2-3, with 9 bases matching TRBD1. J lost 3 bases, V lost 3 bases, and 8 bases had no gene match. This CDR3 comprises 16 residues. Germline CDR1 SGDLS, CDR2 YYNGEE. CDR3 sequence reads: CASSAIQGAGTDTQYF. The CDR3 DNA reads TGTGCCAGCAGCGCGATACAGGGGGCCGGTACAGATACGCAGTATTTT. Variable domain in full (rest from reference TRBV9 and TRBJ2-3): DSGVTQTPKHLITATGQRVTLRCSPRSGDLSVYWYQQSLDQGLQFLIQYYNGEERAKGNILERFSAQQFPDLHSELNLSSLELGDSALYFCASSAIQGAGTDTQYFGPGTRLTVL.

The chain uses TRBV6-5 and TRBJ1-1; 7 bases are a match to TRBD1. Trimming took 6 bases from V and 7 from J; bases not matched to a gene: 8. The CDR3 extends over 13 amino acids. Germline loops: CDR1 MNHEY, CDR2 SVGAGI. CDR3 bases: TGTGCCAGCAGGAAAACAGGGGTTCTTGAAGCTTTCTTT. It codes for CASRKTGVLEAFF.

The chain uses TRBV7-3 and TRBJ2-1, with 11 bases lining up with TRBD2. CDR1 is SGHTA, CDR2 FQGTGA, per germline. The CDR3 length is 18 residues. After removal of 1 base from V and 2 bases from J, the junction contained 7 bases not matched to a gene. CDR3 bases: TGTGCCAGCAGCTTAATGGCGACTAGCGGGACGACCTACAATGAGCAGTTCTTC. The encoded protein is CASSLMATSGTTYNEQFF.

The chain is built from TRBV20-1 and TRBJ1-1; TRBD1 aligns across 7 bases. The CDR3 length is 11 residues. In germline, CDR1 is DFQATT, CDR2 SNEGSKA (reference sequence). CDR3 nucleotides: TGCAGCTGGACAGGAAGGACTGAAGCTTTCTTT. As protein: CSWTGRTEAFF.

J is TRBJ1-5 and V is TRBV7-2; D uncertain. The CDR3 totals 15 residues. Germline V gives CDR1 SGHTA, CDR2 FQGNSA. V was pared by 6 bases and J by 1 base, with 13 bases between. The CDR3 spells CASSGGSGSNQPQHF. For the CDR3, the DNA is TGTGCCAGCAGTGGCGGATCGGGAAGCAATCAGCCCCAGCATTTT.

J is TRBJ2-1 and V is TRBV7-9; weak D call: TRBD1 (5 bases). Trimming took 5 bases from V and 3 from J, leaving 14 bases between them. CDR3 length equals 15 residues. Germline CDR1 reads SEHNR; CDR2 reads FQNEAQ (reference sequence). This chain's CDR3 is CASSSAGIGYNEQFF. CDR3 coding DNA: TGTGCCAGCAGCAGTGCAGGGATCGGCTACAATGAGCAGTTCTTC. Full variable domain (remainder filled in from reference TRBV7-9 and TRBJ2-1): DTGVSQNPRHKITKRGQNVTFRCDPISEHNRLYWYRQTLGQGPEFLTYFQNEAQLEKSRLLSDRFSAERPKGSFSTLEIQRTEQGDSAMYLCASSSAGIGYNEQFFGPGTRLTVL.

The V call is TRBV6-5, the J call TRBJ1-5; D gene unclear. CDR1 and CDR2 from the germline V gene are MNHEY and SVGAGI. The CDR3 covers 15 residues. Trimming removed 6 bases at V and 0 bases at J, with 12 bases between. CDR3 coding DNA: TGTGCCAGCAGATTAGCCAGCTATAGCAATCAGCCCCAGCATTTT. It yields the protein CASRLASYSNQPQHF.

The chain has TRBV28 and TRBJ1-4, with TRBD1 as a possible D gene (6 bases). Germline CDR1 reads MDHEN; CDR2 reads SYDVKM. Trimming shortened V by 1 base and J by 3 bases, and 6 bases separated the two germline ends. The CDR3 covers 14 residues. CDR3 region: CASSLSGANEKLFF. The CDR3 DNA reads as TGTGCCAGCAGTTTATCAGGGGCTAATGAAAAACTGTTTTTT.

This chain links TRBV19 with TRBJ1-6; 9 bases fit TRBD1. V gave up 5 bases and J gave up 1 base; unmatched junction bases: 6. The CDR3 consists of 17 residues. Per germline, CDR1 LNHDA and CDR2 SQIVND (reference sequence). As DNA, the CDR3 is TGTGCCAGTAGTGGACCGGGACAGGGATCCTATAATTCACCCCTCCACTTT. This translates into CASSGPGQGSYNSPLHF.

This chain uses TRBV2 with TRBJ1-4; a possible D gene is TRBD1 (6 bases). This CDR3 region has 15 residues. Germline-derived CDR1 and CDR2 are SNHLY and FYNNEI. Deletions cut 6 bases from V and 2 bases from J, with 13 bases between. The CDR3: CASSQGGATNEKLFF. For the CDR3, the DNA is TGTGCCAGCAGCCAAGGGGGGGCGACTAATGAAAAACTGTTTTTT. The full variable domain, its missing parts supplied by reference TRBV2 and TRBJ1-4, is EPEVTQTPSHQVTQMGQEVILRCVPISNHLYFYWYRQILGQKVEFLVSFYNNEISEKSEIFDDQFSVERPDGSNFTLKIRSTKLEDSAMYFCASSQGGATNEKLFFGSGTQLSVL.

The chain combines TRBV2 with TRBJ1-5, with 7 bases lining up with TRBD1. Germline V CDR1 and CDR2: SNHLY, FYNNEI. V shed 8 bases, J shed 0 bases, and the junction held 4 bases outside the gene matches. The CDR3 length is 14 residues. CDR3 sequence (DNA): TGTGCCAGCCGAGGGACAGTTAGCAATCAGCCCCAGCATTTT. It codes for CASRGTVSNQPQHF.